These 8 T cell receptor beta chains originate from one sample sequenced in a study of shared clonotypes between healthy human individuals (TCRdb year 2020). Receptor libraries were prepared by the immunoSEQ multiplex PCR assay. TCRdb limited this immuneACCESS table to in-frame rearrangements with V and J called. A share of clones is missing; checked studies link under half to unresolved V genes, and the rest is unexplained. Across this sample there are over a million clones, with roughly 96% seen only once. Over 1% of the sample comes from the top ten. Sequenced: naive CD4+ T cells sorted from blood. What this sample's cell subset or site label stands for: CD45RA+ positively selected. These TCRs come from a man aged 25-45 years in good health.

The V call is TRBV19, the J call TRBJ1-1, with D maybe TRBD1 (5 bases). The length of the CDR3 is 13 residues. Per the germline V gene, CDR1 is LNHDA and CDR2 is SQIVND (reference sequence). V lost 4 bases and J lost 3, with 9 bases in between. As DNA, the CDR3 is TGTGCCAGTAGTACAGGGAAGTACACTGAAGCTTTCTTT. Amino acids: CASSTGKYTEAFF.

V usage is TRBV5-1 and J usage is TRBJ1-4; no clear D. This CDR3 region has 16 residues. The germline V gene has CDR1 SGHRS and CDR2 YFSETQ. V was pared by 4 bases and J by 10 bases, with 23 bases between. CDR3: CASSTGSDTATLKLFF. CDR3 DNA: TGCGCCAGCAGCACGGGGTCCGACACCGCGACACTAAAACTGTTTTTT.

This chain uses TRBV2 with TRBJ2-1; 7 bases align to TRBD2. The CDR3 is 14 residues long. J was trimmed by 8 bases and V by 7 bases; bases with no gene match: 11. Germline V gene sequence: CDR1 SNHLY, CDR2 FYNNEI. The CDR3 DNA reads as TGTGCCAGCACCGGGACTAACTATGGCGATGAGCAGTTCTTC. Its protein is CASTGTNYGDEQFF.

The chain joins TRBV6-1 to TRBJ2-7; no definite D call. From germline, CDR1 is MNHNS and CDR2 SASEGT. This CDR3 contains 14 residues. Trimming took 6 bases from V and 1 from J, leaving 13 bases between them. The CDR3 bases are TGTGCCAGCAGCCCCGACGGAACATCCTACGAGCAGTACTTC. Amino acids: CASSPDGTSYEQYF.

V and J are TRBV9 and TRBJ2-5; the D call may be TRBD1 or TRBD2 (5 bases each). The CDR3 consists of 11 residues. Trimming cost V 3 bases and J 10 bases, with 10 bases left between them. CDR1 is SGDLS and CDR2 is YYNGEE in the germline V gene. DNA of the CDR3: TGTGCCAGCAGCGGCTGGGGGAACCAGTACTTC. It encodes CASSGWGNQYF.

With regard to this clone: This specimen includes other DNA sequences encoding the same CDR3. The gene calls are TRBV20-1 and TRBJ1-2, with TRBD1 matching over 9 bases. The CDR3 has 11 residues. With 3 bases clipped from V and 7 bases from J, the junction kept 0 bases outside the gene matches. From germline, CDR1 is DFQATT and CDR2 SNEGSKA (reference sequence). The CDR3 bases are TGCAGTGCTAGGGACAGGGGTGGCTACACCTTC. As protein: CSARDRGGYTF.

This rearrangement joins TRBV2 to TRBJ2-1; no clear D. The CDR3 is 15 amino acids. Germline CDR1 and CDR2: SNHLY and FYNNEI. The ends were cut back, 4 bases at V and 4 bases at J, with 14 bases in the middle. CDR3 in DNA: TGTGCCAGCAGTGCGCCCCGTGGGCAGTACAATGAGCAGTTCTTC. It encodes CASSAPRGQYNEQFF.

The chain has TRBV11-2 and TRBJ2-3; TRBD2 matches 11 bases. This CDR3 spans 17 amino acids. V shed 0 bases, J shed 3 bases, and the junction held 5 bases outside the gene matches. Germline CDR1 and CDR2: SGHAT and FQNNGV. CDR3 nucleotide sequence: TGTGCCAGCAGCTTAGAGGGGGCTAGCGGGAGGACAGATACGCAGTATTTT. This sequence encodes CASSLEGASGRTDTQYF. Variable domain in full (rest from reference TRBV11-2 and TRBJ2-3): EAGVAQSPRYKIIEKRQSVAFWCNPISGHATLYWYQQILGQGPKLLIQFQNNGVVDDSQLPKDRFSAERLKGVDSTLKIQPAKLEDSAVYLCASSLEGASGRTDTQYFGPGTRLTVL.